The T cell receptor (beta chain) under discussion was sequenced for a study of spatial heterogeneity in lung cancer. Study as a whole: Within raw reads, each unique TCR and UMI combination appeared on average more than ten times. Study-wide points: Follow-up blood showed ubiquitous expanded tumor TCRs less than blood at resection did.

This clonotype was detected ten times or more. The antigen remains undetermined. TCR cDNA molecules each carried a unique molecular identifier. TCRdb re-analysed the 5' RACE reads in MiXCR, keeping a single row per CDR3 protein. This table has tens of thousands of distinct CDR3 sequences, approximately 5.2% appearing once. Time point indicated: sample taken at primary tumor resection. Tumor, nontumor lung or frozen PBMC supplied whole RNA that was sequenced unsorted. CDR1 is SNHLY, CDR2 FYNNEI, per germline. The CDR3 is 15 amino acids. Trimming pared 11 bases from V and 6 bases from J, leaving 23 bases between.

The TCR sequence derives from a female donor with early-stage non-small cell lung cancer. Sequenced material: PBMCs, taken at surgery. The genes are TRBV2 and TRBJ2-1; D is possibly TRBD1 or TRBD2 (5 bases each). Here the CDR3 reads CASLPGRLIGNEQFF. CDR3 DNA: TGTGCCTCCCTTCCGGGACGGTTAATCGGCAATGAGCAGTTCTTC.